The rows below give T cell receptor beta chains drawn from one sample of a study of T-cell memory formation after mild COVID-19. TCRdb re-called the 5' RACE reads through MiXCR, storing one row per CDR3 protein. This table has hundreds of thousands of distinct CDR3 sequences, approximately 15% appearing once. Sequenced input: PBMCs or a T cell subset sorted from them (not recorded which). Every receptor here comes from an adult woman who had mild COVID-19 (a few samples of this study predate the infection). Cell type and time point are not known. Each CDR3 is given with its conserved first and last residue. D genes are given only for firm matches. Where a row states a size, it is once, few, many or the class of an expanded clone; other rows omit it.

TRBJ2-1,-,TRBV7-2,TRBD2,CASRQTSGRHNEQFF,TGTGCCAGCAGACAGACTAGCGGGAGGCACAATGAGCAGTTCTTC
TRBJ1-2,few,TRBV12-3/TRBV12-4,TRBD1,CASSLEQGADYGYTF,TGTGCCAGCAGTTTAGAACAGGGGGCGGACTATGGCTACACCTTC
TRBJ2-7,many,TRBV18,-,CASSRDYEQYF,TGTGCCAGCTCACGAGATTACGAGCAGTACTTC
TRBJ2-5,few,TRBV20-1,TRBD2,CSAAGTSVAETQYF,TGCAGTGCTGCCGGGACTAGCGTCGCAGAGACCCAGTACTTC
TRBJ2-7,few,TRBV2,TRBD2,CASSRVSGTNYEQYF,TGTGCCAGCAGTCGTGTAAGCGGGACTAATTACGAGCAGTACTTC
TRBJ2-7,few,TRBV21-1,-,CASSSWTRNRCEQYF,TGTGCCAGCAGCTCTTGGACTAGGAACAGGTGTGAGCAGTACTTC
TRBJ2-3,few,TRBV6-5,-,CASRRSTDTQYF,TGTGCCAGCAGACGTAGCACAGATACGCAGTATTTT
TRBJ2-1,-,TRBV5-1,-,CASSSRGAAWNEQFF,TGCGCCAGCAGCTCCCGGGGGGCGGCCTGGAATGAGCAGTTCTTC
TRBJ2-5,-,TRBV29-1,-,CSVHGGQGLGTQYF,TGCAGCGTTCACGGGGGACAAGGGTTGGGGACCCAGTACTTC
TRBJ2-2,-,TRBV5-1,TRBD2,CASSPRTSTVAGELFF,TGCGCCAGCAGCCCCCGGACTAGCACCGTGGCCGGGGAGCTGTTTTTT
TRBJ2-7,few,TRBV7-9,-,CASSPRAGSYEQYF,TGTGCCAGCAGCCCCAGGGCCGGATCCTACGAGCAGTACTTC
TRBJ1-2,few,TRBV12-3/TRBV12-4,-,CASSFQASNYGYTF,TGTGCCAGCAGTTTCCAGGCCTCTAACTATGGCTACACCTTC
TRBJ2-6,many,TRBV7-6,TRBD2,CASSPRPSGSVSGANVLTF,TGTGCCAGCAGCCCTCGCCCTAGCGGGAGTGTTTCTGGGGCCAACGTCCTGACTTTC
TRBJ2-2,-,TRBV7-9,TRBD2,CASRRPGLASAGELFF,TGTGCCAGCCGTCGCCCGGGACTAGCGTCTGCCGGGGAGCTGTTTTTT